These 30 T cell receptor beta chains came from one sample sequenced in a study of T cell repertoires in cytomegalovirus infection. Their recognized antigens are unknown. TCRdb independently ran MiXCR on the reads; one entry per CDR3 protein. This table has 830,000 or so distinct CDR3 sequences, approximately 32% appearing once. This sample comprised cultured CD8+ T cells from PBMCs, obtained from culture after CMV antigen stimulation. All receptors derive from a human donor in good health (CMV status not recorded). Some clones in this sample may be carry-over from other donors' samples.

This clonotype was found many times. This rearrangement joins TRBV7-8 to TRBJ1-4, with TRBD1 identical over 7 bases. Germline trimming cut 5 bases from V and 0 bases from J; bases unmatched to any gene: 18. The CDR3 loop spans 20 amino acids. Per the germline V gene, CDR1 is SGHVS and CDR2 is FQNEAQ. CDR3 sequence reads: CASSLSVGQRYIPTNEKLFF. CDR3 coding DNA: TGTGCCAGCAGCCTGTCCGTGGGACAGCGATACATACCAACTAATGAAAAACTGTTTTTT.

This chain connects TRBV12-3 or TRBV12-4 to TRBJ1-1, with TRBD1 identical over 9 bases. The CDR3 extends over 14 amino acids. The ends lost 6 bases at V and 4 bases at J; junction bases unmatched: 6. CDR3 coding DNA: TGTGCCAGCAGACCCGGACAGGGGAGCACTGAAGCTTTCTTT. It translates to CASRPGQGSTEAFF.

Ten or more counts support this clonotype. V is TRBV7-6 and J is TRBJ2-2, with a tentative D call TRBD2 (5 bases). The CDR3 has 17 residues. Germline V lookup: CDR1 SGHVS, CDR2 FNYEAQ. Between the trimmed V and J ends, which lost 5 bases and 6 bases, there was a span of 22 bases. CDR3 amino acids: CASSLDPGERVSGELFF. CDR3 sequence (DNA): TGTGCCAGCAGCCTGGACCCCGGGGAAAGGGTGTCCGGGGAGCTGTTTTTT.

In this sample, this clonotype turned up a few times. The CDR3 region is CASNWTVPFYGYTF. In DNA, the CDR3 is TGTGCCAGCAATTGGACGGTTCCCTTCTATGGCTACACCTTC. The chain carries TRBV6-5 and TRBJ1-2; D is unresolved. In germline, CDR1 is MNHEY, CDR2 SVGAGI. V shed 7 bases and J shed 4 bases, with 16 bases lying between them. The CDR3 spans 14 residues.

The CDR3 region is CAISERAGGAPNYGYTF. The CDR3 DNA follows: TGTGCCATCAGTGAGAGGGCAGGGGGCGCCCCTAACTATGGCTACACCTTC. V gene TRBV10-3 combines with J gene TRBJ1-2; TRBD1 agrees at 8 bases. The CDR3 is made up of 17 amino acids. Germline assignment: CDR1 ENHRY and CDR2 SYGVKD. V trimming: 2 bases; J trimming: 0 bases; junction bases outside the gene matches: 8.

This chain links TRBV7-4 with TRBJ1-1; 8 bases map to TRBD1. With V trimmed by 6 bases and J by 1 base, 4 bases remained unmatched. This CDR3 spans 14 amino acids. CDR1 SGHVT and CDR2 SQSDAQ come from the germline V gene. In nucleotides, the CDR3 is TGTGCCAGCAGATGGGACAGGCAGAACACTGAAGCTTTCTTT. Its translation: CASRWDRQNTEAFF.

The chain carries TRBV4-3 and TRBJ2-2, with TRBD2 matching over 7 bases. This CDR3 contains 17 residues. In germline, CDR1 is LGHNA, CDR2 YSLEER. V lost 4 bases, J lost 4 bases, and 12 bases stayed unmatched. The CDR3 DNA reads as TGCGCCAGCAGCCCTCCAGCGGGGACCTTGGCCACCGGGGAGCTGTTTTTT. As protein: CASSPPAGTLATGELFF.

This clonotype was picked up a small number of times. CDR3: CASRVSNTEAFF. CDR3 nucleotide sequence: TGTGCCAGCAGAGTGTCGAACACTGAAGCTTTCTTT. The chain uses TRBV6-1 and TRBJ1-1; unclear D gene. Per germline, CDR1 MNHNS and CDR2 SASEGT. V was shortened by 6 bases and J by 1 base, with 6 bases between the two germline ends. The CDR3 consists of 12 residues.

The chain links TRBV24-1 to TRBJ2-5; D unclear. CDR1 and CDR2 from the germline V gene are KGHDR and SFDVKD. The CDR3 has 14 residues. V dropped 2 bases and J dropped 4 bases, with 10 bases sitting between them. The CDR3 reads CATSDSGLLETQYF. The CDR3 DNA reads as TGTGCCACCAGTGATTCGGGCCTTTTAGAGACCCAGTACTTC.

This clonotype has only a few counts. In nucleotides, the CDR3 is TGTGCCAGCAGCTGGACAGGGGGATCAGATACGCAGTATTTT. It encodes CASSWTGGSDTQYF. The rearrangement uses TRBV7-6 and TRBJ2-3; 10 bases match TRBD1. Germline CDR1 is SGHVS and CDR2 is FNYEAQ. The V segment lost 4 bases and the J segment 4 bases; nucleotides outside the gene matches: 2. CDR3 length equals 14 residues. Drawing the rest from reference TRBV7-6 and TRBJ2-3, the complete variable domain is GAGVSQSPRYKVTKRGQDVALRCDPISGHVSLYWYRQALGQGPEFLTYFNYEAQQDKSGLPNDRFSAERPEGSISTLTIQRTEQRDSAMYRCASSWTGGSDTQYFGPGTRLTVL.

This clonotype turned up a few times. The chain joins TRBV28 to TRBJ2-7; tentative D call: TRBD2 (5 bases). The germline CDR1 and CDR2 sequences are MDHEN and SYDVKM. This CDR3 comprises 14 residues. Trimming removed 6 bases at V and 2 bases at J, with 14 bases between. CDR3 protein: CASSTIRRTYEQYV. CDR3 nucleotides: TGTGCCAGCAGCACCATACGGAGGACCTACGAGCAGTACGTC.

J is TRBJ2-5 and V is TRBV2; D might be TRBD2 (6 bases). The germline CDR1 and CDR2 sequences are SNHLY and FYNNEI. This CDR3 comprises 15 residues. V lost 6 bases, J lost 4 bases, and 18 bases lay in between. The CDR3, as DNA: TGTGCCAGCAGCCACGAGCGGAGGGGAGGAGAGACCCAGTACTTC. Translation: CASSHERRGGETQYF.

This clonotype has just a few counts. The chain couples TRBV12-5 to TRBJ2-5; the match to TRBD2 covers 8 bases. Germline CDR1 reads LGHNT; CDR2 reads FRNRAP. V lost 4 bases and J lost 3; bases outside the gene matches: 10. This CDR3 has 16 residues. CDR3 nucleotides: TGTGCTAGTGGTTCCGGGACTAGGGCTACAGAAGAGACCCAGTACTTC. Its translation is CASGSGTRATEETQYF.

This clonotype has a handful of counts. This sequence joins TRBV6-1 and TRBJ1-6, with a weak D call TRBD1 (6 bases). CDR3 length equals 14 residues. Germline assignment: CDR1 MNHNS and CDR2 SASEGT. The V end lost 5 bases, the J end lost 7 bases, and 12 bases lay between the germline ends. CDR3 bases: TGTGCCAGCAGTACCACAGGGTTGAATTCACCCCTCCACTTT. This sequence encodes CASSTTGLNSPLHF.

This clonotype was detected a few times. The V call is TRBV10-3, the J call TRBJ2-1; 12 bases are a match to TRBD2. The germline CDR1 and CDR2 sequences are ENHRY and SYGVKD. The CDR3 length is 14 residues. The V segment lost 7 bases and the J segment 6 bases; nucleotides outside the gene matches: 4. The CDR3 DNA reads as TGTGCCATCACCACTAGCGGGGGGTCCAATGAGCAGTTCTTC. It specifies CAITTSGGSNEQFF.

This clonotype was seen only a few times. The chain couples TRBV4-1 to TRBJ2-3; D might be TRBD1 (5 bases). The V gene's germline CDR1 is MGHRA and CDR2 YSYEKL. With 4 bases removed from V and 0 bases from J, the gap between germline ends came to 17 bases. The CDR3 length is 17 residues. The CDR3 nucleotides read TGCGCCAGCAGCCCCCGTGGGGCCACTCCTAGCACAGATACGCAGTATTTT. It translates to CASSPRGATPSTDTQYF.

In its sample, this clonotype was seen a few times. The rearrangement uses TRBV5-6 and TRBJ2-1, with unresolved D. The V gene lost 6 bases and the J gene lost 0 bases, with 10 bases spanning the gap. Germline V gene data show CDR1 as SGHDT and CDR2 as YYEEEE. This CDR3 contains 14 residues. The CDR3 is CASNPLSSYNEQFF. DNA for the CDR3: TGTGCCAGCAACCCTCTGAGCTCCTACAATGAGCAGTTCTTC.

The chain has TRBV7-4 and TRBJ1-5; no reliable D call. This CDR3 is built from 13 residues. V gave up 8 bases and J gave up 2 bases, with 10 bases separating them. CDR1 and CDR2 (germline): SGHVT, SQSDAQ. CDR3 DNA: TGTGCCAGCGCGGCAGGTGGCAATCAGCCCCAGCATTTT. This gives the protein CASAAGGNQPQHF.

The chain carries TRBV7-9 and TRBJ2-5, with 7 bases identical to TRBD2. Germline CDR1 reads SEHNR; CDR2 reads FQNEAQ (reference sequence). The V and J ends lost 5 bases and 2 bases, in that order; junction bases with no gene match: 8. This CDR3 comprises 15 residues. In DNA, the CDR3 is TGTGCCAGCAGCGACTGGGGGGGTGGGCAAGAGACCCAGTACTTC. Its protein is CASSDWGGGQETQYF.

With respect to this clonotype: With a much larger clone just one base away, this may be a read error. The CDR3, as DNA: TGTGCCGGCAGCTTAGGAGCGGGGTCCCTGTTCACAGATACGCAGTATTTT. It codes for CAGSLGAGSLFTDTQYF. V is TRBV7-2 and J is TRBJ2-3; 7 bases agree with TRBD2. The CDR3 covers 17 residues. The germline V gene has CDR1 SGHTA and CDR2 FQGNSA.

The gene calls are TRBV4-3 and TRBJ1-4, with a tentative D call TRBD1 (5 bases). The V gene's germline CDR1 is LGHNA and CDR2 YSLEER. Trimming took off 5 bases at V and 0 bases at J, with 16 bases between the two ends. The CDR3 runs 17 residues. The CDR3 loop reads CASSTGGPLATNEKLFF. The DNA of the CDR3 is TGCGCCAGCAGCACCGGGGGACCCCTTGCAACTAATGAAAAACTGTTTTTT.

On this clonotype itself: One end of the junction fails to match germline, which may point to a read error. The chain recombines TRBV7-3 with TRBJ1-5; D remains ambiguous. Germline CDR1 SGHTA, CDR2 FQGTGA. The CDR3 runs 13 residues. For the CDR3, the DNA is TGTGCCAACAGCCGTGATGGCAATCAGCCCCAGCATTTT. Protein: CANSRDGNQPQHF.

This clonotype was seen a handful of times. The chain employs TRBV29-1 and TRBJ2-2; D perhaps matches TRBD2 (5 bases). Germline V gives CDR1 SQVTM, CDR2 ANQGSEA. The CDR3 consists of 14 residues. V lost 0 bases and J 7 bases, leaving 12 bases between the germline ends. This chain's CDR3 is CSVEDPLGSGELFF. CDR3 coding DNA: TGCAGCGTTGAAGACCCTCTGGGGAGCGGGGAGCTGTTTTTT.

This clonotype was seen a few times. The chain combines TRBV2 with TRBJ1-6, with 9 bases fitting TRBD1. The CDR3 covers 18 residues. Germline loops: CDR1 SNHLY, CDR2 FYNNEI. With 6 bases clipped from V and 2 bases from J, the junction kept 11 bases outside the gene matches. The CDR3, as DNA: TGTGCCAGCAGGCCTACGACAGGGGGTAGGGCCTATAATTCACCCCTCCACTTT. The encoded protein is CASRPTTGGRAYNSPLHF.

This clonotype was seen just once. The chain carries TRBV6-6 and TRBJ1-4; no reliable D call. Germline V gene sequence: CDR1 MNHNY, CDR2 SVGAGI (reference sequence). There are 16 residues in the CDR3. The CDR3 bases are TGTGGGATAAAAAGAAAAAACGCAGTACCAAATGAAAAACTGTTTTTT. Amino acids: CGIKRKNAVPNEKLFF.

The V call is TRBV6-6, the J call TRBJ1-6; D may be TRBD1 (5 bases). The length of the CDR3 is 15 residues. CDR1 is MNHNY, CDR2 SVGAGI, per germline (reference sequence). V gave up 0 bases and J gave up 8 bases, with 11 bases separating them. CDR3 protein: CASSYSAGMDSPLHF. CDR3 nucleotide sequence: TGTGCCAGCAGTTACTCGGCAGGGATGGATTCACCCCTCCACTTT.

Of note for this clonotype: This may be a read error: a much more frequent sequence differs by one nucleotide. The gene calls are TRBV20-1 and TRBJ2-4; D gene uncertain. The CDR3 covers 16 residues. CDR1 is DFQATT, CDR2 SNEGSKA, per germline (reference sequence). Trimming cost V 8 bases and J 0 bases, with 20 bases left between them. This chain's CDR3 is CSTKLGISLAKNIQYF. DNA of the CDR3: TGCAGTACTAAGTTGGGTATCTCCTTAGCCAAAAACATTCAGTACTTC.

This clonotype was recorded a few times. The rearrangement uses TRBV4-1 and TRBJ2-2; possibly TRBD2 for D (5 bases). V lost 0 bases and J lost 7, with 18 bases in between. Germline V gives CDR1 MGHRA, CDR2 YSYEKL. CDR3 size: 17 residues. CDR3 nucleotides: TGCGCCAGCAGCCAAGATAACGGACTGGGGAGTTACGGGGAGCTGTTTTTT. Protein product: CASSQDNGLGSYGELFF.

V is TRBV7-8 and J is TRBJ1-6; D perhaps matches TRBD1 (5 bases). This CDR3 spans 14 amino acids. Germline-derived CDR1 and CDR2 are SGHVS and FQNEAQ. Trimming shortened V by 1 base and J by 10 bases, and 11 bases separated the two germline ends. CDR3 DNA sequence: TGTGCCAGCAGCTTAGGGCAGGGTGACTCACCCCTCCACTTT. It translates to CASSLGQGDSPLHF.

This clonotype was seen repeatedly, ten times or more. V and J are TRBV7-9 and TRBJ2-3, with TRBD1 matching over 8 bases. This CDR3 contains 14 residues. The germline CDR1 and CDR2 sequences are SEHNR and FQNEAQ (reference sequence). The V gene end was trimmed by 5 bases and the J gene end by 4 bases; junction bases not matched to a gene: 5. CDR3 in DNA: TGTGCCAGCAGCGTTGGACAGGGCGCAGATACGCAGTATTTT. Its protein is CASSVGQGADTQYF.